This T cell receptor beta chain was identified during a study of cytomegalovirus exposure and HLA in healthy donors (dated by TCRdb to 2017 to 2019). About the investigation overall: An earlier analysis of some 620 of the donors reported about 280 Gb of sequence data and about 120 million unique TCR beta sequences obtained from about 180 million T cells. Roughly 300 gigabases of sequencing data and roughly 80 million unique TCR sequences made up an early release that covered several hundred HLA-typed donors. Among the roughly 400 genotyped donors, 75% to 90% belonged to the genetic ancestry cluster associated with self-reported Caucasian donors. The aim of the study was to test whether cataloging public T cell receptors could identify signatures of past pathogen exposure. The study used immunosequencing to profile the T cell repertoires of several hundred subjects and linked those repertoires to cytomegalovirus serostatus. In addition to the first cohort of roughly 700 subjects, a separate validation cohort of over 90 different subjects was used. The study combined high-throughput TCR immunosequencing, statistical association of individual TCRs with disease status, and machine learning to predict cytomegalovirus infection status. To study patterns of TCR occurrence, a later analysis re-analyzed previously published TCR beta repertoires from 666 donors and added high-resolution HLA genotyping. In the later analysis, no new phenotypic data were used to find candidate immune exposures; instead, reliance was placed on TCR beta sequences and their occurrence across donors. To decide whether each TCR beta V gene segment behaved as functional or pseudogenic, an earlier analysis of approximately 620 of the donors relied on high-throughput TCR beta sequencing. Alongside the repertoire data, information on donor age, sex, ethnicity and CMV serostatus was compiled. A later genetic analysis used genome-wide SNP genotypes for about 55% of the 666 donors, treating that subset as a discovery cohort. Every repertoire in the discovery cohort had been generated on one and the same sequencing platform. HLA typing included class I and class II loci at four-digit resolution. Typing coverage differed by locus: A, B, C, DRB1 and DQB1 were typed in about 620-640 donors, DQA1 in roughly 510, DPA1 in approximately 600, and DPB1 in just under 490. Several DR-DQ haplotypes were treated as single units for association and clustering because of strong linkage in the cohort. Among about 390 genotyped donors of the cohort, an average of around 240,000 unique TCR beta nucleotide sequences were sequenced per donor, roughly 20% of them non-productive. Points the paper makes about the study in general: An earlier analysis of 587 of the donors showed that most TCR beta V segments appeared in productive rearrangements either about 87% or about 30% of the time, which broadly matched IMGT annotations. Most TCR sequences were seen in very few donors, while some public TCRs were found in many individuals. A later analysis reported that several top co-occurrence clusters appeared linked to parvovirus B19, influenza, CMV and Epstein-Barr virus. In a later analysis, HLA-associated TCR beta chains showed more clonal expansion and lower generation probabilities than non-associated chains that were equally common. When HLA alleles, especially DR and DQ, strongly co-occurred, attributing TCR associations to individual alleles was difficult. The study gave a list of around 170 TCR beta chains associated with cytomegalovirus. Specific HLA alleles were associated with around 18,000 TCR beta sequences at a false discovery rate of 0.05 in a later analysis. In a later genetic analysis, a missense DCLRE1C variant was associated with V-gene and J-gene trimming of TCR beta chains, and the association was replicated in an independent cohort. This cohort had only TCR beta chains sequenced, and the lack of alpha or paired-chain data limited which features could be detected. Immune exposure information for the cohort was limited to CMV serostatus. The authors suggested that the approach could potentially be generalized to other disease states and immunological phenotypes. In both the original and validation cohorts, the classifier was reported to diagnose cytomegalovirus status with high specificity and sensitivity. Correlated functional status among segregating V segments might be attributable to linkage disequilibrium, but an unknown experimental factor could not be ruled out. Because the 87-base-pair reads could not distinguish some IMGT-functional V segments, including TRBV6-2 and TRBV6-3, those segments were excluded. Because some donors lacked HLA typing at each locus, the association tests relied only on the typed subset. The presence/absence analyses assumed that sequencing depth was roughly uniform across donors, and that assumption may not be true. According to a later analysis, most CMV-associated TCR beta chains appeared to be HLA-restricted, and the HLA associations seemed to be driven largely by CMV exposure. In a later analysis, the rate of TCR association differed among HLA loci, with DRB1 alleles having the most associated TCRs and HLA-C alleles having the fewest. In a later genetic analysis, fewer N-insertions in productive TCRs were reported among donors in an Asian-associated ancestry cluster than the approximately 630-donor mean. A further reported finding was that TCR beta sequences accurately predicted the HLA-A and HLA-B alleles for most subjects in the first cohort. In vitro tests confirmed that three of the cytomegalovirus-associated TCR beta chains recognize cytomegalovirus antigens. The earlier analysis of 587 of the donors excluded roughly 17 rarely observed V segments, including chromosome 9 orphons, because counts were too low. A cluster of highly shared sequence variants was judged likely to represent a technical artifact of the sequencing pipeline.

The library was generated by the immunoSEQ multiplex PCR assay. The multiplex PCR relied on a mix of 60 forward primers for TCR Vbeta segments and 13 reverse primers for TCR Jbeta segments. The CDR3 region of rearranged TCR beta genes was amplified from genomic DNA with a multiplex PCR assay. Amplified TCR beta libraries were sequenced as 87-base-pair reads on the Illumina HiSeq System. From the authors' description of their analysis: A later analysis tallied 75 million to 95 million unique TCR beta chains across the 660 or so repertoires, and about 12 million of those chains were shared by two or more donors. Raw reads were error-corrected and collapsed into unique sequences with a nearest-neighbor algorithm that merged closely related sequences to remove PCR and sequencing errors. V, D and J gene segments were assigned by aligning CDR3 sequences to IMGT reference sequences. For a sequence to be retained, a match of at least six nucleotides was required to both a V gene segment and a J gene segment. A rearrangement was called productive if the CDR3 had no stop codons and remained in frame with V and J, and every other rearrangement was called non-productive. Following IMGT convention, CDR3 was defined as the stretch from the second conserved V-encoded cysteine to the conserved J-encoded phenylalanine. In an earlier analysis of more than 550 of the donors, sequences lacking an unambiguous match to a single V gene segment were excluded. An earlier analysis of over 450 of the donors classified V segments as functional when productive rearrangements were above 56.7% and as segregating when the standard deviation between donors was above 5%. A statistical classification framework was built for diagnosing cytomegalovirus status from the catalog of TCR beta chain sequences. In a later analysis, TCR nucleotide sequences were compared against IMGT/GENE-DB human TR gene sequences so that V and J genes could be assigned. Using the TCRdist pipeline, a later analysis assigned CDR3 sequences along with most-parsimonious VDJ recombination scenarios. A later analysis defined each TCR beta chain by its CDR3 amino acid sequence plus V-gene family, and excluded reads lacking a unique V-gene family. A later analysis removed 500 to 600 highly shared, low-generation-probability nucleotide sequences to deal with suspected cross-contamination and a sequencing artifact. A later analysis calculated a clonal expansion index for each public chain from normalized within-repertoire ranks of inferred template counts. Generation probabilities in a later analysis came from a VDJ recombination model fitted to out-of-frame rearrangements, and those results were checked against IGoR. In a later analysis, hypergeometric tests were used to score TCR-TCR, TCR-HLA and TCR-CMV co-occurrence, with a repertoire-size bias correction applied to TCR pairs. To estimate false discovery rates, a later analysis permuted the HLA or CMV assignments 20 times. In a later analysis, co-occurring TCRs were grouped using DBSCAN, with TCRdist sequence similarity added in when clustering inside HLA-allele-positive subsets. Repertoires with fewer than 30,000 or more than 120,000 public chains were left out of co-occurrence clustering, as were about five repertoires with anomalous nucleotide sharing. In its TCRdb copy, this immuneACCESS table keeps in-frame sequences only and misses some clones. Where compared with another copy, unresolved V genes explain less than half of these, and the others have no known cause. V, J and clone size derive from that table, while D and trimming were established from the DNA sequence. The sample yields roughly 200,000 clones; about 80% were counted once. Approximately 4.7% of the sample goes to the ten largest clones.

As concerns this clone: The specificity of this receptor is unknown. Per-base qualities were not stored, and no clone one base away is much larger.

The cohort comprised 710 or so healthy bone marrow donors. At the time of sampling, every cohort member was nominally healthy, though immune exposures that went unrecorded were likely present. The donor was CMV seropositive and was included in the group of 250 to 300 seropositive cohort members. A peripheral blood sample was provided by each donor, and peripheral blood mononuclear cells were used for TCR beta sequencing. The Qiagen DNeasy Blood Extraction Kit was used to extract genomic DNA from the blood cell samples. Between the V and J ends, shortened by 8 bases and 9 bases respectively, the junction contains 14 bases. There are 12 amino acids in the CDR3, from cysteine to phenylalanine inclusive. Of the read, only the CDR3 DNA is kept; its 36 bases are in frame from base 1. Reading the germline V gene (reference sequence) gives CDR1 MNHEY and CDR2 SMNVEV.

Here the chain combines TRBV27 and TRBJ1-5; no D segment can be confidently identified. Specimen: PBMCs. The TCR was taken from a woman aged 25 to 39 in good health and CMV-seropositive. CDR3 reads: CASSLTGWPQHF. Here is the DNA: TGTGCCAGCTCCTTGACGGGGTGGCCCCAGCATTTT.